A selection of T cell receptor beta chains follows, all from one sample in a study of control samples from healthy donors and cancer patients. Generated by immunoSEQ multiplex PCR, the TCRdb table keeps only in-frame clones and is missing some. The table includes roughly 100,000 clones, more than 90% detected once. The sample consisted of blood. Every receptor here comes from a human donor in good health. The donor label of this sample is uncertain. CDR3s leave out the opening cysteine and the closing phenylalanine or tryptophan.

j_call,v_call,cdr3_aa
TRBJ1-6,TRBV6-2/TRBV6-3,ASSSRNSPLH
TRBJ2-7,TRBV15,ATSRGRLEYEQY
TRBJ1-3,TRBV11-2,ASSLVLQDYGNTIY
TRBJ2-7,TRBV18,ASSPPGQGSPYEQY
TRBJ2-5,TRBV5-6,ASSLAGQGKETQY
TRBJ2-2,TRBV5-8,ASSFEPVGTGELF
TRBJ2-1,TRBV12-3/TRBV12-4,ASSPRVNEQF
TRBJ1-2,TRBV6-1,ASSDEGAIYYGYT
TRBJ1-1,TRBV6-2/TRBV6-3,ASSYPGTPSEAF
TRBJ2-6,TRBV16,ASSGGNSGANVLT
TRBJ2-1,TRBV15,ATSRVSGGAYNEQF
TRBJ1-2,TRBV2,ASSEGGQRYGYT
TRBJ1-2,TRBV2,ALGDNYGYT
TRBJ2-6,TRBV3-1/TRBV3-2,ASSQEPGRIRVQSSGANVLT
TRBJ1-1,TRBV12-3/TRBV12-4,ALTKENTEAF
TRBJ2-7,TRBV19,ASSTSQGSEQY
TRBJ2-5,TRBV9,ASSVGQKETQY
TRBJ2-7,TRBV6-5,ASSYSRGLAEQY
TRBJ1-5,TRBV3-1/TRBV3-2,ASSQGEQPQH
TRBJ1-1,TRBV28,ASSGRTEAF
TRBJ2-7,TRBV25-1,ASSDSRDREQY
TRBJ2-1,TRBV2,ARLAGGSYNEQF
TRBJ2-1,TRBV4-3,ASSQEARGGHEQF
TRBJ2-3,TRBV5-1,ASSLGGGKLGDTQY
TRBJ1-3,TRBV6-5,ASSSRGPGNTIY
TRBJ2-3,TRBV4-3,ASSQDLAGGPDTQY
TRBJ1-1,TRBV7-3,ASSLMGGQANTEAF
TRBJ2-2,TRBV25-1,ASSYREDTGELF
TRBJ1-1,TRBV30,ALWGQWAF
TRBJ1-4,TRBV27,ASSFKTSRRELF
TRBJ1-6,TRBV2,ASKIFGPYHGGHSPLH
TRBJ1-3,TRBV30,AWMRQVVSGNTIY
TRBJ2-2,TRBV9,ASSVTLQPAGELF
TRBJ2-5,TRBV5-4,ASSSNVETQY
TRBJ1-4,TRBV5-1,ASSATGGRPEKLF
TRBJ1-1,TRBV3-1/TRBV3-2,ASSQGRQAPNTEAF
TRBJ1-2,TRBV27,ASRLTGVGGYT
TRBJ1-4,TRBV10-3,ATGQGNEKLF
TRBJ1-2,TRBV3-1/TRBV3-2,ASSQGTVGPRGYT
TRBJ1-5,TRBV2,ASSGERTNQPQH
TRBJ1-5,TRBV18,ASSQAEDNYQPQH
TRBJ1-2,TRBV30,AWSEEDSWGPTHYGYT
TRBJ1-2,TRBV28,ASSLRVPTIDGYT
TRBJ1-1,TRBV9,ASSVDIIRGTEAF
TRBJ1-2,TRBV12-3/TRBV12-4,ASSLQENYGYT
TRBJ1-1,TRBV6-5,ASSRQGGTEAF
TRBJ1-2,TRBV19,ASSIDMTATYGYT
TRBJ1-5,TRBV3-1/TRBV3-2,ASSQDLRDQPQH
TRBJ1-5,TRBV12-3/TRBV12-4,ASMGQIGQPQH
TRBJ2-3,TRBV7-9,ASSPYTTDTQY
TRBJ1-5,TRBV5-1,ASSLDRDQPQH